Listed below are T cell receptor beta chains from one sample, sequenced in a study of blood T cell repertoires in COVID-19. TCRdb's table, derived via immunoSEQ multiplex PCR, lists solely in-frame clones and lacks some. The table records over 55,000 clones, 75% to 90% of them present only once. Sequencing was carried out using peripheral blood. The receptor set was obtained from a man aged 50-60 years with active COVID-19. Both conserved end residues are part of each CDR3. A D gene is named only where the DNA matches it firmly. Clone size is stated in some rows and not others, as once, few, many or a class when expanded.

V gene: TRBV12-3/TRBV12-4
clone size: NA
D gene: NA
CDR3 length: 13
J gene: TRBJ1-6
CDR3 protein: CASSTGGGSPLHF
CDR3 DNA: TGTGCCAGCAGTACCGGGGGGGGATCACCCCTCCACTTT

V gene: TRBV4-3
clone size: NA
D gene: NA
CDR3 length: 16
J gene: TRBJ1-6
CDR3 protein: CASSQVLGDPLRPLHF
CDR3 DNA: TGCGCCAGCAGCCAAGTTCTTGGAGACCCGTTAAGGCCCCTCCACTTT

V gene: TRBV5-6
clone size: NA
D gene: NA
CDR3 length: 11
J gene: TRBJ2-1
CDR3 protein: CASSGGNEQFF
CDR3 DNA: TGTGCCAGCAGCGGAGGAAATGAGCAGTTCTTC

V gene: TRBV7-8
clone size: NA
D gene: TRBD2
CDR3 length: 14
J gene: TRBJ2-7
CDR3 protein: CASSWTSGGVEQYF
CDR3 DNA: TGTGCCAGCAGCTGGACTAGCGGGGGAGTCGAGCAGTACTTC

V gene: TRBV19
clone size: NA
D gene: TRBD1
CDR3 length: 13
J gene: TRBJ2-7
CDR3 protein: CASSRTGAYEQYF
CDR3 DNA: TGTGCCAGTAGTAGGACAGGAGCCTACGAGCAGTACTTC

V gene: TRBV4-1
clone size: NA
D gene: NA
CDR3 length: 16
J gene: TRBJ1-4
CDR3 protein: CASSKKDTATNEKLFF
CDR3 DNA: TGCGCCAGCAGCAAAAAGGACACTGCAACTAATGAAAAACTGTTTTTT

V gene: TRBV10-3
clone size: NA
D gene: TRBD1
CDR3 length: 15
J gene: TRBJ1-6
CDR3 protein: CAISEGQGANSPLHF
CDR3 DNA: TGTGCCATCAGTGAAGGCCAGGGGGCGAATTCACCCCTCCACTTT

V gene: TRBV5-1
clone size: NA
D gene: NA
CDR3 length: 15
J gene: TRBJ2-7
CDR3 protein: CASSLARDSFHEQYF
CDR3 DNA: TGCGCCAGCAGCTTGGCCCGGGACTCATTTCACGAGCAGTACTTC

V gene: TRBV11-2
clone size: few
D gene: NA
CDR3 length: 15
J gene: TRBJ1-5
CDR3 protein: CASSLSGGGGQPQHF
CDR3 DNA: TGTGCCAGCAGCTTAAGCGGGGGAGGCGGGCAGCCCCAGCATTTT

V gene: TRBV19
clone size: few
D gene: TRBD1
CDR3 length: 14
J gene: TRBJ1-1
CDR3 protein: CASRTGQGWSEAFF
CDR3 DNA: TGTGCCAGTAGGACCGGACAGGGGTGGAGTGAAGCTTTCTTT

V gene: TRBV28
clone size: NA
D gene: NA
CDR3 length: 15
J gene: TRBJ2-7
CDR3 protein: CASSFGGGPTYEQYF
CDR3 DNA: TGTGCCAGCAGTTTCGGCGGGGGCCCGACCTACGAGCAGTACTTC